This T cell receptor (beta chain) was observed in a study of blood T cell repertoires in COVID-19 (dated by TCRdb to about 2020). Regarding the research as a whole: Samples from collaborators originated in the United States, Italy and Spain and spanned both the acute and convalescent phases of COVID-19. The repertoires were released in a freely available public database intended as a resource for research on the immune response to SARS-CoV-2. Where HLA class I and class II types were available, the types were taken from metadata supplied by the sample provider, not from assay-based typing. Samples came from the ongoing ImmuneRACE study (first 160 participants) plus 1,254 subjects from 6 global collaborators. The sample metadata nearly always contained a de-identified subject ID, COVID-19 status, age in years and sex. Subjects who had been exposed to COVID-19, were actively infected with it, or had recovered from it provided the deeply sampled blood TCRbeta repertoires that made up the dataset. The prospective study material was composed of cDNA or gDNA derived from T cells, B-cell-depleted T cells, or PBMCs. Overall study results and their limits: The quantity of clinical and demographic metadata differed by source and by participant and was supplied without curation.

TCRbeta CDR3 regions were amplified from genomic DNA using the immunoSEQ Assay, a bias-controlled multiplex PCR. Per the source publication's procedure: The number of nucleated cells in each sample was estimated by amplification of reference gene primers within the assay. To quantify the absolute abundance of each unique TCRbeta CDR3 rearrangement, sequence reads were collapsed and filtered. Productive Simpson clonality was computed per sample as the square root of Simpson's diversity index over productive rearrangements. TCRdb holds this immuneACCESS table with in-frame rearrangements only. Some clones are missing; in checked studies, unresolved V genes explain under half, and the rest has no known cause. That table is the source of V, J and clone size, and D and trimming were worked out from the DNA. The sample table lists about 57,000 clones, 82% of them with a count of one. Under 25% of the sample is held by the ten biggest clonotypes.

Each collaborating institution followed its own protocols to collect whole blood in K2EDTA tubes. For TCRbeta analysis, collaborators shipped samples as frozen whole blood, isolated PBMCs, or DNA extracted from either of those sample types. As concerns this clone: It has no known antigen specificity. Base quality data are lacking; no much larger clone is found one base away.

The V end gives up 5 bases and the J end 4 bases, leaving 4 bases in the junction not matched to a gene. For CDR1 and CDR2, the germline V gene lists MGHRA and YSYEKL. The CDR3 goes from the cysteine to the phenylalanine over 13 residues. Only CDR3 DNA is held: 39 bases, read in frame from base 1. The sample comprised peripheral blood. The receptor was derived from a woman aged 60-75 years with acute or convalescent COVID-19. The chain links TRBV4-1 with TRBJ1-1, with 7 central nucleotides matching TRBD1. The sequence in DNA is TGCGCCAGCAGCTCTCGACAGGGCACTGAAGCTTTCTTT. Its protein product is CASSSRQGTEAFF.